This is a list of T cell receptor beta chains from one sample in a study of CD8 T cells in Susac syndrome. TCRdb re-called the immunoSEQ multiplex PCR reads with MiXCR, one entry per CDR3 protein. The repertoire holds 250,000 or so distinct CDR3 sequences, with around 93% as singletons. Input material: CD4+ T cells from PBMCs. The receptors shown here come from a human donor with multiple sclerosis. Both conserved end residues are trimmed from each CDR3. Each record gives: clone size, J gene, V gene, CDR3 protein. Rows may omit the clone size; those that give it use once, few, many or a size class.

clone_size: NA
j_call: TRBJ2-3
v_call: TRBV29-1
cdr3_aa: SVEEAGDTQY

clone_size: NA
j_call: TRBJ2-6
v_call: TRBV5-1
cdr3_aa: ASSLDGASGANVLT

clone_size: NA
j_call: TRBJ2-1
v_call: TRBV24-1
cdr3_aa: ATSDLVGGSYNEQF

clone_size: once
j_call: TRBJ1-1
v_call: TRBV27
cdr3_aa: ASSFYPGQGSNTEAF

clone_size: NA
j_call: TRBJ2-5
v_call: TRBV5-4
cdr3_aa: ASSLSLGLQETQY

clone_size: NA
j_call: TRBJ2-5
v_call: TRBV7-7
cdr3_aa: ASSSSRKETQY

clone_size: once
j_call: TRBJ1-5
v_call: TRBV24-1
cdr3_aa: ATRQGSNQPQH

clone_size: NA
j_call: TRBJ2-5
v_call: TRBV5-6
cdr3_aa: ASSWGEGETQY

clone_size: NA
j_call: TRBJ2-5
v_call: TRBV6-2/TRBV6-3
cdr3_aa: ASRRSNRGGNWETQY

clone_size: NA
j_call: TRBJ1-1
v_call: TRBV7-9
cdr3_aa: ASSFGPTYEAF

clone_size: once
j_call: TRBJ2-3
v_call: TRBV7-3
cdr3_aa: ASSPPGQYTQY

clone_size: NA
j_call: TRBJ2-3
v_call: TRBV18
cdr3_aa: ASSRRVKGGRTDTQY

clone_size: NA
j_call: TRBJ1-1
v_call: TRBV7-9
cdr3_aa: ASSFSGMPRTEAF

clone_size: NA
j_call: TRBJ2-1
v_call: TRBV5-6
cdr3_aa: ASSLVGREYNEQF

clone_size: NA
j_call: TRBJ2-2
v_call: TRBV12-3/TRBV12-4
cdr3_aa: ASTALAGGNTGELF

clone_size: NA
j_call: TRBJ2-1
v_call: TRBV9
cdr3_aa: ASSVVAGSPFGEQF

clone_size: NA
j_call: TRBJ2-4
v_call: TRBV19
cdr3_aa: ASTPGFPAKNIQY

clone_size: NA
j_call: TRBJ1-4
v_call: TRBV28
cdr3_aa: ASRFLSIPNEKLF

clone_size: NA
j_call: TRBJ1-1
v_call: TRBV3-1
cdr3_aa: ASSQEAGGTTEAF

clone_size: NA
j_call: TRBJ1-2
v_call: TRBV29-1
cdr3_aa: SVEPPLGRLGYT

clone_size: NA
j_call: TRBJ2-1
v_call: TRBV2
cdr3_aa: ASSGQFYNEQF

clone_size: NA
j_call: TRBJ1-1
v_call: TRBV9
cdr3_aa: ASSSHEWTEAF

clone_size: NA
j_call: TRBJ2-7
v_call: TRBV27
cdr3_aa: ASSSAGLASEQY

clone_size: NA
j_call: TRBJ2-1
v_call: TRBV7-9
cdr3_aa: ASIKGDRGDEQF

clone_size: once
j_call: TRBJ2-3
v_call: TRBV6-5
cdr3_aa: ASRLTGGGTDTQY

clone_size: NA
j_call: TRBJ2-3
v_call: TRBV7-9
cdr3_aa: ASSVPGREITDTQY

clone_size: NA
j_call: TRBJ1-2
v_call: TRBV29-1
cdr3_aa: SGRTGGTYGYT

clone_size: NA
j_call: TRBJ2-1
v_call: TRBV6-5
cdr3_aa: ASARVQGYNEQF

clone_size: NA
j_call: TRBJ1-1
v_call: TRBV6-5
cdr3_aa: ASRRRRSGEAF

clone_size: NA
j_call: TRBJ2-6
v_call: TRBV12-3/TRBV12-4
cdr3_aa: ASSSLGGVKSGANVLT

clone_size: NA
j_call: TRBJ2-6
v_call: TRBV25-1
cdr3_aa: ASRSPGTKFSGANVLT

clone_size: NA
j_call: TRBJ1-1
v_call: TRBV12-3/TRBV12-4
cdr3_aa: ASSKRDGREAF

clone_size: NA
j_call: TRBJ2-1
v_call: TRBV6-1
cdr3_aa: ASSLLSNEQF

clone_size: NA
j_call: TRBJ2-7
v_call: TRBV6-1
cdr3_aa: ASNSNEQY

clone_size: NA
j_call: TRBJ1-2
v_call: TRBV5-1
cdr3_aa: ASSPERLNYGYT

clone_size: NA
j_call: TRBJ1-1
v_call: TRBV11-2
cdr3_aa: ASSFPAAGTF

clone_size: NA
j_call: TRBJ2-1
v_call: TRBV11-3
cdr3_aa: ASSPLGARLAGPNEQF

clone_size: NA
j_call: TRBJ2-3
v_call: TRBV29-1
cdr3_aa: SVDQRTGTQY

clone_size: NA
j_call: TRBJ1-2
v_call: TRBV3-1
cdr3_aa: ASSEKGGQGYYGYT

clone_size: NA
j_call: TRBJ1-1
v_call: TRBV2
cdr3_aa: ASSLQAGNTEAF

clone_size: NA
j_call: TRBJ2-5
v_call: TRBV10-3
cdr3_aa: AAEGDSETQY

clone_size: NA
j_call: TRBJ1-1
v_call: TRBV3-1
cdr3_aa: ASSQEGSQRPNTEAF

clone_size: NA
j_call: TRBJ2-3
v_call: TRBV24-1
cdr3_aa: ATSDSGTTDTQY

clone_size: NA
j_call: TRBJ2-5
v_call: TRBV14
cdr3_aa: ASSRQAAGETQY

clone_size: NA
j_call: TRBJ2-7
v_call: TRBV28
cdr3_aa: ASRLGGTLYEQY

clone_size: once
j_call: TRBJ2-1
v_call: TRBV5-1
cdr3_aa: ASSSVGAGGSYNEQF

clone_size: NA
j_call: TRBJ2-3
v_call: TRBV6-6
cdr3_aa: ASSYSTADRTDTQY

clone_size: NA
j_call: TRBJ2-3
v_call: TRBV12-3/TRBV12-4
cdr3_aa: ASSRDLSTDTQY

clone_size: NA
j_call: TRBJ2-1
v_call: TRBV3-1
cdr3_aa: ASSQSPVGGFGSNEQF

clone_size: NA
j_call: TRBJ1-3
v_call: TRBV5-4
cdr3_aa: ASSSTVEGLIY

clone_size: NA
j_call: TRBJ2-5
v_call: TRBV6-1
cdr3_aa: ATRLGSTQETQY

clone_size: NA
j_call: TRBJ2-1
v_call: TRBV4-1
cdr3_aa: ASKGTEYNEQF

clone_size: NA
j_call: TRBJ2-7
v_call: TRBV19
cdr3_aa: ASSIGGPDEQY

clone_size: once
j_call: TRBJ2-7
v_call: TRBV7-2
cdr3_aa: ASSLPWTYEQY

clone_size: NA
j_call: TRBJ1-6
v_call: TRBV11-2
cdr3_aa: ASSSGTKNHSPLH

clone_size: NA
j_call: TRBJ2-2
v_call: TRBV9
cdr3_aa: ASSVEDRGLRGSGELF

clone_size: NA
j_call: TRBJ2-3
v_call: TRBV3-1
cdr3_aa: ASSQRGPGSDTQY

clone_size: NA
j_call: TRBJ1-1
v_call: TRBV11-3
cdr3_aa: ASSTQVTEAF